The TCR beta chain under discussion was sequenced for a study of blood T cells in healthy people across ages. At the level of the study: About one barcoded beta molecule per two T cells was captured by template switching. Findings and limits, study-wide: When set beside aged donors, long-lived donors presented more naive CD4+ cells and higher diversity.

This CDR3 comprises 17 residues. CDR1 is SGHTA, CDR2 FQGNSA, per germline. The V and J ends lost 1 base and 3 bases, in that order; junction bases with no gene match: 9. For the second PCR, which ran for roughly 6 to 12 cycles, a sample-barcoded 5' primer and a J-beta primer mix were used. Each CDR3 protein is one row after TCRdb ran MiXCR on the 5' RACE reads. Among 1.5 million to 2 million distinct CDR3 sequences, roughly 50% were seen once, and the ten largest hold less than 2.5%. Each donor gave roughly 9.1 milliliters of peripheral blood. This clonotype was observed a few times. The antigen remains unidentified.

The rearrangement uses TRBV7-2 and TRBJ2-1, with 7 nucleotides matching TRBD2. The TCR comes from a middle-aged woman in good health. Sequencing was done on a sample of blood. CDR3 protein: CASSLERGAGVYNEQFF. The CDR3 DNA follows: TGTGCCAGCAGCTTAGAACGTGGCGCGGGGGTCTACAATGAGCAGTTCTTC. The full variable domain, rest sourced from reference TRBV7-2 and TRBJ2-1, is GAGVSQSPSNKVTEKGKDVELRCDPISGHTALYWYRQSLGQGLEFLIYFQGNSAPDKSGLPSDRFSAERTGGSVSTLTIQRTQQEDSAVYLCASSLERGAGVYNEQFFGPGTRLTVL.